The source of this TCR beta chain is a study of blood T cells in healthy people across ages. Using a J-beta primer mix together with a sample-barcoded 5' primer, a second PCR was run for roughly 7 to 11 cycles. In TCRdb, the 5' RACE reads were re-called with MiXCR into one record per CDR3 protein. The sample yields about 1.6 million distinct CDR3 sequences, approximately 32% seen once. This CDR3 is 15 amino acids long. Trimming shortened V by 5 bases and J by 2 bases, and 16 bases separated the two germline ends. CDR1 is MNHEY, CDR2 SMNVEV, per germline (reference sequence). This TCR was sampled from a woman aged 30 to 39 in good health. Source material: blood. The J gene is TRBJ2-7, the V gene TRBV27; D tentatively fits TRBD1 or TRBD2 (5 bases each). CDR3 coding DNA: TGTGCCAGCAGTCTGGGACCTTCCCTGGCCTACGAGCAGTACTTC. Encoded protein: CASSLGPSLAYEQYF.